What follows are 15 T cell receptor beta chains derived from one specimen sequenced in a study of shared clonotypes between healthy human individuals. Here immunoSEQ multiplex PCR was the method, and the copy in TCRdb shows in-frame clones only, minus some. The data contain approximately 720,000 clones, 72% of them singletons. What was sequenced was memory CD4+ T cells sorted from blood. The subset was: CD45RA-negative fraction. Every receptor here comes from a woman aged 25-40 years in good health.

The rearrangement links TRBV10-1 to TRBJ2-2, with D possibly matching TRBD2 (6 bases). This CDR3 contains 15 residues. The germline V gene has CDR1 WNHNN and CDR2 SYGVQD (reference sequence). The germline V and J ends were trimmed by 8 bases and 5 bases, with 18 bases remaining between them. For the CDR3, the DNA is TGCGCCAGCGGCTTAGGAGGGAGTGGTACCGGGGAGCTGTTTTTT. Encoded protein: CASGLGGSGTGELFF.

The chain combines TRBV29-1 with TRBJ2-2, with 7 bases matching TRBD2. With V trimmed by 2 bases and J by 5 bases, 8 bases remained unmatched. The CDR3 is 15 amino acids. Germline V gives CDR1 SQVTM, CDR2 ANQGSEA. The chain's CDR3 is CSVESGGSQTGELFF. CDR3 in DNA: TGCAGCGTTGAATCAGGCGGGAGCCAAACCGGGGAGCTGTTTTTT.

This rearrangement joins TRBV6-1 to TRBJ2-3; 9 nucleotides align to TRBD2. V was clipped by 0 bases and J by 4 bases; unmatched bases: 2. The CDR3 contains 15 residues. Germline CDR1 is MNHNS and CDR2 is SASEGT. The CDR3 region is CASSEASGSPDTQYF. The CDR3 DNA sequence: TGTGCCAGCAGTGAAGCTAGCGGGAGCCCAGATACGCAGTATTTT.

The CDR3: CASSESGGSWGRETQYF. The CDR3 DNA reads as TGTGCCAGCAGTGAAAGTGGTGGCAGTTGGGGAAGGGAGACCCAGTACTTC. This chain joins TRBV6-1 and TRBJ2-5, with no clear D. CDR1 and CDR2 (germline): MNHNS, SASEGT. Trimming stripped 2 bases from V and 5 bases from J, with 21 bases between. This CDR3 is built from 17 residues.

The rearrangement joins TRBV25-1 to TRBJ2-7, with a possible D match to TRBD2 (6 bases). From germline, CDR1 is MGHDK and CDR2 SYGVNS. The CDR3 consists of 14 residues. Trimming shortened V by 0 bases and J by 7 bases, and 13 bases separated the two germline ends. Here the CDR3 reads CASSEYPGEREQYF. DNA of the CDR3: TGTGCCAGCAGTGAATACCCGGGAGAAAGGGAGCAGTACTTC.

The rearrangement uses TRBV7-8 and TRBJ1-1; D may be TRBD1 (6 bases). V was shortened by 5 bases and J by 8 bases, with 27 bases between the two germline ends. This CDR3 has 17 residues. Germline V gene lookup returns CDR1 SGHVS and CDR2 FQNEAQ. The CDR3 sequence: CASSPRGRSGPAPEAFF. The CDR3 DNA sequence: TGTGCCAGCAGCCCAAGGGGGAGGTCCGGCCCAGCACCCGAAGCTTTCTTT.

CDR3 nucleotides: TGTGCCAGCAGGAATGTTGGGGGGGTACACACTGAAGCTTTCTTT. The encoded protein is CASRNVGGVHTEAFF. This chain connects TRBV6-4 to TRBJ1-1; maybe TRBD1 (5 bases). CDR1 and CDR2 from the germline V gene are MRHNA and SNTAGT. The CDR3 covers 15 residues. V dropped 6 bases and J dropped 3 bases, with 17 bases sitting between them.

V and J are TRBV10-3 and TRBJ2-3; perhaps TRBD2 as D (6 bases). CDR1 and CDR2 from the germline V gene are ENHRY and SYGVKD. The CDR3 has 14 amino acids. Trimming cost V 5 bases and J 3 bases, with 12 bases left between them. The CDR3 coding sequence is TGTGCCATCAGTCAGACGGGAGTAACAGATACGCAGTATTTT. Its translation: CAISQTGVTDTQYF.

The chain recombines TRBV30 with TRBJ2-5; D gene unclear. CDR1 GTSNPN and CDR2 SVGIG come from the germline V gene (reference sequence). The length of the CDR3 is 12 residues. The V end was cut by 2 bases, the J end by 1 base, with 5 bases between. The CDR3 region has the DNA TGTGCCTGGAGTTTCTCCCAAGAGACCCAGTACTTC. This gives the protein CAWSFSQETQYF.

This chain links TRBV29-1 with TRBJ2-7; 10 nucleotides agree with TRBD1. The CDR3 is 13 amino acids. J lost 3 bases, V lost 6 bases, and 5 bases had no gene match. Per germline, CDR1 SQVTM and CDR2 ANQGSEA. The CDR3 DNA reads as TGCAGCGTGGGACAGGGGCTTGGCTACGAGCAGTACTTC. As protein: CSVGQGLGYEQYF.

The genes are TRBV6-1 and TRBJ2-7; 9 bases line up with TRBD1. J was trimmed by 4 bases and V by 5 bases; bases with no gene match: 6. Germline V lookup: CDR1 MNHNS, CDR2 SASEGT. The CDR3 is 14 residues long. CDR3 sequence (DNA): TGTGCCAGCAGTCGGCCGGGACAGGGTTACGAGCAGTACTTC. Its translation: CASSRPGQGYEQYF.

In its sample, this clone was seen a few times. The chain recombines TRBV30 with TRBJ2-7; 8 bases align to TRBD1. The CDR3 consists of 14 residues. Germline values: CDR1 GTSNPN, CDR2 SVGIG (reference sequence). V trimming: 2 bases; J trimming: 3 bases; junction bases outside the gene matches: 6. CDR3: CAWSYRGSFYEQYF. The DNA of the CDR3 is TGTGCCTGGAGTTACAGGGGGAGCTTCTACGAGCAGTACTTC.

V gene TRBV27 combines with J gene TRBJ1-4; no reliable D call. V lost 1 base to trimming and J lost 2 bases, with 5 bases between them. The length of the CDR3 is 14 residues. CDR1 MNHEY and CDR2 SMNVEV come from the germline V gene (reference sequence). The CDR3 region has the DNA TGTGCCAGCAGTTTATATCCCACTAATGAAAAACTGTTTTTT. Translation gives CASSLYPTNEKLFF.

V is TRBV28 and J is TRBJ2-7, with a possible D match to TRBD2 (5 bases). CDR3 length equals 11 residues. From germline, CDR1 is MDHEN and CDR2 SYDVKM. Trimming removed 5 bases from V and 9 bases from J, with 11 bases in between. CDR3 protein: CASSILGVQYF. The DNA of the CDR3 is TGTGCCAGCAGTATACTCGGGGTGCAGTACTTC.

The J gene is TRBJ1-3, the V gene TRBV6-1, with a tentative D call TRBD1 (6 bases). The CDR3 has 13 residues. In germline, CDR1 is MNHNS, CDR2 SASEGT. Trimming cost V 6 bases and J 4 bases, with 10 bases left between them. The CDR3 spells CASRAGDGNTIYF. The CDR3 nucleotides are TGTGCCAGCAGGGCAGGGGACGGAAACACCATATATTTT.